This T cell receptor beta chain was obtained from a study of post-analysis software for immune sequencing data (dated by TCRdb to about 2015). Turning to the overall study: Relapsing-remitting, secondary progressive and progressive-relapsing multiple sclerosis were recorded as disease courses, and subtype annotation was lacking for some patients. The patient repertoires were set against about 12 previously published healthy control repertoires from donors whose ages ranged from about 6 to 27 years. A subset of samples was prepared in parallel using single-end sample barcoding, then pooled and co-amplified after Illumina adapter ligation. Overall results and qualifications from the work: The control group was slightly older than the multiple sclerosis patient group. Significantly lower normalized Chao1 diversity was found in multiple sclerosis patients than in controls, suggesting substantial peripheral T-cell clonal expansion. Direct clustering with F measure showed strong co-clustering of samples prepared in the same batch, prompting a batch-effect correction. Significantly higher frequencies in patients than in controls were found for roughly 5 TRBV segments, including TRBV5-6, TRBV5-1 and TRBV20-1.

Preparation of the library involved PCR. For sequencing, an Illumina HiSeq 2500 was employed. To reduce PCR and sequencing biases, unique molecular identifiers were incorporated into the TCR beta cDNA libraries. Approximately 500,000 cDNA molecules were obtained for every 1 to 10 million input T cells, so each molecule roughly corresponded to one T cell. The patient libraries were prepared and sequenced with the same protocol used for the earlier healthy control dataset. Samples belonging to the same batch were prepared together, multiplexed and sequenced on a shared HiSeq lane. The paper's processing steps were these. Raw barcoded reads were processed with MIGEC, and single-read molecular identifier groups were discarded before consensus assembly and CDR3 extraction. VDJtools was used for post-analysis of the clonotype tables, with diversity normalized by down-sampling every dataset to the smallest sample size. In repertoire overlap clustering, CDR3 amino acid sequences, but not nucleotide sequences, were matched to correct batch-related cross-sample contamination. Using fastp at Q25 and MiXCR, TCRdb reprocessed the public reads and kept productive beta chains. Identical CDR3 proteins give one entry, which carries the most common genes and DNA. In this record, the V and J calls reflect TCRdb's handling and not the investigators' own analysis. In this sample the table shows hundreds of thousands of distinct CDR3 sequences, 30% of which occur a single time. The ten largest clones represent approximately 0.6% of the sample.

To demonstrate the VDJtools post-analysis software, TCR beta repertoires were profiled from the peripheral blood of over ten young patients with multiple sclerosis. Multiple sclerosis patients were children and adolescents aged about 6 to 16 years. V is cut by 5 bases and J by 0 bases, and the space between the germline ends is 13 bases. The CDR3 runs 14 residues from the cysteine to the phenylalanine. The CDR3 DNA has 42 bases and is translated from base 1. The germline V gene (reference sequence) yields DFQATT for CDR1 and SNEGSKA for CDR2. Turning to this clonotype: This clone's antigen is unknown. No qualities accompany the bases; no much larger clone lies one base away.

Specimen: blood. This sequence originates from a girl aged 5 to 17 with multiple sclerosis. The chain employs TRBV20-1 and TRBJ1-1; no D segment can be confidently identified. In nucleotide form, the sequence is TGCAGTGCTTCCTTAGATTCGATGAACACTGAAGCTTTCTTT. It codes for CSASLDSMNTEAFF.